One and the same sample provided the 20 T cell receptor beta chains below, sequenced in a study of T cell changes during pregnancy in multiple sclerosis. The protocol was immunoSEQ multiplex PCR, while the TCRdb copy is restricted to in-frame clones and leaves out a portion. Counted here are approximately 60,000 clones, around 87% occurring once; the ten biggest clones make up roughly 5%. Sequenced material: peripheral blood from another person, used as feeder cells. Receptor source: a human donor whose cells served as feeder cells for cultures in a pregnancy study.

The chain recombines TRBV9 with TRBJ1-5; a weak D match, TRBD1 (6 bases). This CDR3 is 21 amino acids long. V lost 3 bases to trimming and J lost 0 bases, with 28 bases between them. The germline CDR1 and CDR2 sequences are SGDLS and YYNGEE. CDR3 residues: CASSDLHGTRADHNSNQPQHF. Written as DNA, the CDR3 is TGTGCCAGCAGCGACCTACACGGGACACGGGCTGACCATAATAGCAATCAGCCCCAGCATTTT.

This chain links TRBV19 with TRBJ2-5, with 9 bases aligning to TRBD2. CDR3 length: 15 residues. V was clipped by 3 bases and J by 4 bases; unmatched bases: 6. CDR1 is LNHDA, CDR2 SQIVND, per germline (reference sequence). CDR3 bases: TGTGCCAGTAGTATCATAGCGGGGGCCTCAGAGACCCAGTACTTC. This sequence encodes CASSIIAGASETQYF.

The chain is built from TRBV5-6 and TRBJ2-7, with TRBD1 matching 9 bases. The junction had 4 bases not matched to a gene; V was cut back by 7 bases and J by 2 bases. Looked up from germline, CDR1 is SGHDT and CDR2 is YYEEEE. This CDR3 is built from 13 residues. DNA of the CDR3: TGTGCCAGCGGACGGGACAGGGCCTACGAGCAGTACTTC. Translating gives CASGRDRAYEQYF.

This clone turned up a few times. This rearrangement joins TRBV10-3 to TRBJ1-5; the D gene is possibly TRBD1 (5 bases). Looked up from germline, CDR1 is ENHRY and CDR2 is SYGVKD. The CDR3 totals 14 residues. V lost 6 bases and J 6 bases, leaving 15 bases between the germline ends. The CDR3 DNA sequence: TGTGCCATCAGGAGAGAAGGGGACGGTCAGCCCCAGCATTTT. Translating gives CAIRREGDGQPQHF.

This clone was recorded only once. This chain uses TRBV5-1 with TRBJ2-1; the match to TRBD1 covers 11 bases. Germline CDR1 is SGHRS and CDR2 is YFSETQ. The CDR3 contains 15 residues. The J segment lost 8 bases and the V segment lost 0 bases, leaving 4 bases of the junction unmatched. The CDR3 region is CASSLGVGQGDEQFF. CDR3 DNA: TGCGCCAGCAGCTTGGGAGTGGGACAGGGGGATGAGCAGTTCTTC.

The rearrangement uses TRBV28 and TRBJ2-7; tentatively, D is TRBD1 (6 bases). The CDR3 sequence is 15 residues long. The V end lost 2 bases, the J end lost 3 bases, and 14 bases lay between the germline ends. Germline V CDR1 and CDR2: MDHEN, SYDVKM. DNA of the CDR3: TGTGCCAGCAGTTTAAGGAGAACAGGGCTCTACGAGCAGTACTTC. Protein: CASSLRRTGLYEQYF.

V and J are TRBV2 and TRBJ1-2; no clear D gene. V lost 3 bases, J lost 3 bases, and 8 bases lay in between. In germline, CDR1 is SNHLY, CDR2 FYNNEI. The CDR3 is made up of 13 amino acids. CDR3 amino acids: CASSDSVYYGYTF. The CDR3 DNA sequence: TGTGCCAGCAGTGACTCTGTTTACTATGGCTACACCTTC. Full variable domain (remainder filled in from reference TRBV2 and TRBJ1-2): EPEVTQTPSHQVTQMGQEVILRCVPISNHLYFYWYRQILGQKVEFLVSFYNNEISEKSEIFDDQFSVERPDGSNFTLKIRSTKLEDSAMYFCASSDSVYYGYTFGSGTRLTVV.

Regarding this clone: One end of the junction fails to match germline, which may point to a read error. V and J are TRBV7-9 and TRBJ2-5; 8 nucleotides match TRBD2. Germline-derived CDR1 and CDR2 are SEHNR and FQNEAQ (reference sequence). The CDR3 is 15 residues long. The chain's CDR3 is CACRPFGGAAETQYF. The CDR3 nucleotides are TGTGCCTGCAGACCCTTCGGGGGGGCCGCAGAGACCCAGTACTTC.

The chain combines TRBV4-1 with TRBJ2-7; 8 bases align to TRBD2. Per the germline V gene, CDR1 is MGHRA and CDR2 is YSYEKL. The CDR3 is 16 amino acids. The V gene end was trimmed by 0 bases and the J gene end by 2 bases; junction bases not matched to a gene: 6. In DNA, the CDR3 is TGCGCCAGCAGCCAAGACAGCGGGAGTCTTCCCTACGAGCAGTACTTC. Its translation: CASSQDSGSLPYEQYF.

The chain employs TRBV28 and TRBJ2-7, with TRBD2 as a possible D gene (6 bases). Between the trimmed V and J ends, which lost 2 bases and 3 bases, there was a span of 17 bases. The CDR3 has 16 residues. Germline CDR1 and CDR2: MDHEN and SYDVKM. Here the CDR3 reads CASSLPQQKGLYEQYF. CDR3 bases: TGTGCCAGCAGTTTACCCCAGCAAAAGGGACTCTACGAGCAGTACTTC. The complete variable domain, with remaining parts taken from reference TRBV28 and TRBJ2-7, reads DVKVTQSSRYLVKRTGEKVFLECVQDMDHENMFWYRQDPGLGLRLIYFSYDVKMKEKGDIPEGYSVSREKKERFSLILESASTNQTSMYLCASSLPQQKGLYEQYFGPGTRLTVT.

The V and J genes are TRBV5-6 and TRBJ2-5; 7 positions agree with TRBD2. Germline CDR1 is SGHDT and CDR2 is YYEEEE. CDR3 length equals 16 residues. J gave up 0 bases and V 0 bases, and 5 bases lay outside the gene matches. The CDR3 protein is CASSLALGGYQETQYF. The CDR3 nucleotides read TGTGCCAGCAGCTTGGCCCTGGGGGGGTACCAAGAGACCCAGTACTTC. Looking up the rest from reference TRBV5-6 and TRBJ2-5 gives the full variable domain: DAGVTQSPTHLIKTRGQQVTLRCSPKSGHDTVSWYQQALGQGPQFIFQYYEEEERQRGNFPDRFSGHQFPNYSSELNVNALLLGDSALYLCASSLALGGYQETQYFGPGTRLLVL.

The chain joins TRBV5-1 to TRBJ2-5; D not resolved. Trimming removed 0 bases from V and 2 bases from J, with 11 bases in between. Looked up from germline, CDR1 is SGHRS and CDR2 is YFSETQ. The CDR3 length is 15 residues. The CDR3 nucleotides are TGCGCCAGCAGCTTGGGAATAGACTTGCAAGAGACCCAGTACTTC. This codes for CASSLGIDLQETQYF. Using reference TRBV5-1 and TRBJ2-5 for the parts outside the CDR3, the full variable domain is KAGVTQTPRYLIKTRGQQVTLSCSPISGHRSVSWYQQTPGQGLQFLFEYFSETQRNKGNFPGRFSGRQFSNSRSEMNVSTLELGDSALYLCASSLGIDLQETQYFGPGTRLLVL.

This chain joins TRBV7-8 and TRBJ1-6; no reliable D call. V lost 1 base, J lost 0 bases, and 10 bases lay in between. Germline CDR1 is SGHVS and CDR2 is FQNEAQ. This CDR3 contains 17 residues. CDR3 DNA sequence: TGTGCCAGCAGCTTAGTGGCCACAAGCTCCTATAATTCACCCCTCCACTTT. It yields the protein CASSLVATSSYNSPLHF.

This clone occurred a few times. The CDR3: CASSMYSYYEQYF. The CDR3 DNA reads as TGTGCCAGTAGTATGTACAGCTACTACGAGCAGTACTTC. The rearrangement links TRBV19 to TRBJ2-7; no reliable D call. The CDR3 length is 13 residues. Germline CDR1 is LNHDA and CDR2 is SQIVND (reference sequence). Trimming cost V 3 bases and J 3 bases, with 9 bases left between them.

The rearrangement uses TRBV15 and TRBJ2-2; 10 bases map to TRBD2. The CDR3 has 19 amino acids. V shed 0 bases and J 6 bases; nucleotides not matched to a gene: 13. Germline CDR1 reads LNHNV; CDR2 reads YYDKDF (reference sequence). The CDR3 DNA reads TGTGCCACCAGCAGAGATTACCTAGCGGGGGCGGTTCTCGCCGGGGAGCTGTTTTTT. Encoded protein: CATSRDYLAGAVLAGELFF.

This clone appeared once. This sequence joins TRBV9 and TRBJ2-3; 12 nucleotides line up with TRBD1. With 2 bases clipped from V and 6 bases from J, the junction kept 4 bases outside the gene matches. CDR1 and CDR2 from the germline V gene are SGDLS and YYNGEE. This CDR3 contains 15 residues. CDR3 bases: TGTGCCAGCAGCGTGGGACAGGGGGCATTGGATACGCAGTATTTT. Encoded protein: CASSVGQGALDTQYF.

This clone has a single count. The chain employs TRBV19 and TRBJ2-4; tentative D call: TRBD1 (6 bases). The CDR3 is made up of 15 amino acids. Germline V gene sequence: CDR1 LNHDA, CDR2 SQIVND (reference sequence). Trimming stripped 7 bases from V and 8 bases from J, with 21 bases between. CDR3 loop: CASMGRDKGRDIQYF. The CDR3 DNA reads as TGTGCCAGTATGGGAAGGGACAAGGGTAGGGACATTCAGTACTTC. The entire variable domain, with the rest obtained from reference TRBV19 and TRBJ2-4, is as follows: DGGITQSPKYLFRKEGQNVTLSCEQNLNHDAMYWYRQDPGQGLRLIYYSQIVNDFQKGDIAEGYSVSREKKESFPLTVTSAQKNPTAFYLCASMGRDKGRDIQYFGAGTRLSVL.

This chain links TRBV7-9 with TRBJ2-1, with D unresolved. The ends were cut back, 1 base at V and 4 bases at J, with 2 bases in the middle. This CDR3 has 12 amino acids. The germline V gene has CDR1 SEHNR and CDR2 FQNEAQ (reference sequence). The DNA for the CDR3 is TGTGCCAGCAGCTTAGGGTACAATGAGCAGTTCTTC. Its translation: CASSLGYNEQFF.

This rearrangement joins TRBV7-9 to TRBJ2-3; D is unresolved. This CDR3 contains 14 residues. Germline CDR1 is SEHNR and CDR2 is FQNEAQ (reference sequence). Trimming left V 2 bases short and J 2 bases short, with 8 bases between. The CDR3 DNA reads TGTGCCAGCAGCTTAAGTGAGGTCACAGATACGCAGTATTTT. It yields the protein CASSLSEVTDTQYF.

The chain combines TRBV6-5 with TRBJ1-3, with D perhaps TRBD1 (5 bases). CDR3 size: 11 residues. Germline V CDR1 and CDR2: MNHEY, SVGAGI. Trimming stripped 2 bases from V and 10 bases from J, with 6 bases between. The DNA of the CDR3 is TGTGCCAGCAGTTACGGGGGGACCATATATTTT. Amino acid sequence: CASSYGGTIYF.